This TCR beta chain is drawn from a study of T cell repertoires in cytomegalovirus infection. Study overall: Public TCR beta signatures were indicative of both CMV infection and a matching HLA type. Whole-study findings and limits: Summed public TCR beta family frequency identified CMV carriers bearing the relevant HLA.

Comments on this clonotype: What it recognizes is unknown.

Trimming removed 7 bases at V and 6 bases at J, with 10 bases between. CDR3 length: 12 amino acids. Germline V lookup: CDR1 SNHLY, CDR2 FYNNEI. TCRdb re-derived calls from the reads in MiXCR, one entry per CDR3 protein. The sample has around 310,000 distinct CDR3 sequences, about a sixth seen once; the top ten hold more than 10%. Material: PBMCs. The chain links TRBV2 to TRBJ2-4; D is undetermined. This TCR derives from a human donor in good health (CMV status not recorded). Some clones in this sample may be carry-over from other donors' samples. The DNA of the CDR3 is TGTGCCAGCACGTCAGACGGAAACATTCAGTACTTC. Amino acids: CASTSDGNIQYF.